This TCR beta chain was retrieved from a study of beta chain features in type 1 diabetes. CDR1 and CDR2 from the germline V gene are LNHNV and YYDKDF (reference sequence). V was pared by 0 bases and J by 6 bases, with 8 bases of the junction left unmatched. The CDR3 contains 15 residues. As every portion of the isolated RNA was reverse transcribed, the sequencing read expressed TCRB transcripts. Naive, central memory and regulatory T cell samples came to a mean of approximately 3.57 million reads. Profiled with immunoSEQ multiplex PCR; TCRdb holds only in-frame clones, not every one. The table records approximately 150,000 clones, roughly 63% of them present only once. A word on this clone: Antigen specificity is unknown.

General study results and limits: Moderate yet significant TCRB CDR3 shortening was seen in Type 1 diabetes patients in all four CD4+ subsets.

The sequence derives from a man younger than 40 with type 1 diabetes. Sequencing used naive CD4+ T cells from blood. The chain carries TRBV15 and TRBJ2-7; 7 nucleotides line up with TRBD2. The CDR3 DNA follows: TGTGCCACCAGCAGAGATAAAGCGGGGTCCGGCGAGCAGTACTTC. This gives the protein CATSRDKAGSGEQYF.